A selection of T cell receptor beta chains follows, all from one sample in a study of blood T cell dynamics during melanoma immunotherapy. TCRdb's table, derived via immunoSEQ multiplex PCR, lists solely in-frame clones and lacks some. The sample has 8,000 to 13,000 clones, 80% to 90% seen once. Source: blood, taken from a patient treated with checkpoint blockade. These receptors all come from a human donor with melanoma. Each CDR3 is given with its conserved first and last residue. A D gene is named only where the DNA matches it firmly. The size of a clone is reported for some rows only, either as once, few or many, or as a class for expanded clones.

d_gene,j_gene,abundance,v_gene,CDR3nt,CDR3aa
.,TRBJ1-5,.,TRBV30,TGTGCCTGGAGTGGGATACGGGGGGGCGGCAATCAGCCCCAGCATTTT,CAWSGIRGGGNQPQHF
.,TRBJ2-3,.,TRBV19,TGTGCCAGTAGTCGTCAGGGCGCTAGTTACACAGATACGCAGTATTTT,CASSRQGASYTDTQYF
TRBD1,TRBJ2-7,.,TRBV19,TGTGCCAGTAGAGGGACAGGCGGCTACGAGCAGTACTTC,CASRGTGGYEQYF
.,TRBJ1-4,.,TRBV6-5,TGTGCCAGCAGATGGGGTTCTGGAAAACTGTTTTTT,CASRWGSGKLFF
TRBD2,TRBJ2-7,.,TRBV19,TGTGCCAGTAGTATAGGAGCGGCGAGGCTAGCGGGAGTCGAGCAGTACTTC,CASSIGAARLAGVEQYF
TRBD2,TRBJ2-3,.,TRBV6-5,TGTGCCAGCAGTTCCGCGGGGGGCGGTTCTGATACGCAGTATTTT,CASSSAGGGSDTQYF
.,TRBJ1-5,.,TRBV28,TGTGCCAGCAGTTCCCAGTCGTATCAGCCCCAGCATTTT,CASSSQSYQPQHF
TRBD2,TRBJ2-7,once,TRBV5-4,TGTGCCAGCAGCCCACCTAGGGGACTAGCACCCCTCTACGAGCAGTACTTC,CASSPPRGLAPLYEQYF
.,TRBJ2-5,.,TRBV7-2,TGTGCCAGCAGCACTAATAGACAAGAGACCCAGTACTTC,CASSTNRQETQYF
.,TRBJ1-1,few,TRBV5-1,TGCGCCAGCAGCTGGACAGAGAACACTGAAGCTTTCTTT,CASSWTENTEAFF
.,TRBJ1-6,.,TRBV27,TGTGCCAGCAGTTACCGGAGCTCCTATAATTCACCCCTCCACTTT,CASSYRSSYNSPLHF
.,TRBJ2-1,.,TRBV5-4,TGTGCCAGCAGCTTAAGGGGGATCGAGCAGTTCTTC,CASSLRGIEQFF
TRBD1,TRBJ1-4,once,TRBV6-6,TGTGCCAGCAGTTCCACCGGGACAGGGAGTGAAAAACTGTTTTTT,CASSSTGTGSEKLFF
.,TRBJ2-1,.,TRBV7-4,TGTGCCAGCAGCTTACCCCGACTCCTGCTGGACAATGAGCAGTTCTTC,CASSLPRLLLDNEQFF
.,TRBJ1-5,.,TRBV29-1,TGCAGCCTCCGGGGGAGTGCTCAGCCCCAGCATTTT,CSLRGSAQPQHF
.,TRBJ1-1,.,TRBV5-1,TGCGCCAGCAGCTTGACGGGCGCAGAAGCTTTCTTT,CASSLTGAEAFF
.,TRBJ2-1,.,TRBV7-9,TGTGCCAGCAGCTCCACTGTGACAGCGTCCTACAATGAGCAGTTCTTC,CASSSTVTASYNEQFF
.,TRBJ1-5,.,TRBV28,TGTGCCAGCTCCTTCACTTATAAGGGTGTAAAGCCCCAGCATTTT,CASSFTYKGVKPQHF
.,TRBJ2-7,few,TRBV7-2,TGTGCCAGCAGCTTCGACTCCTACGAGCAGTACTTC,CASSFDSYEQYF
.,TRBJ1-2,.,TRBV6-4,TGTGCCAGCCTTTTGGAGGGCTACACCTTC,CASLLEGYTF
TRBD2,TRBJ2-3,.,TRBV5-1,TGCGCCAGCTCACATAGCGGGAGGACCACAGATACGCAGTATTTT,CASSHSGRTTDTQYF
.,TRBJ2-1,.,TRBV5-1,TGCGCCAGCAGCCCAAAAAGGCCGGGCAATGAGCAGTTCTTC,CASSPKRPGNEQFF
TRBD2,TRBJ2-2,.,TRBV7-8,TGTGCCAGCAGCGATGATATTAGCGGGAGGGCCCGGACCGGGGAGCTGTTTTTT,CASSDDISGRARTGELFF
.,TRBJ1-1,.,TRBV5-6,TGTGCCAGCAGCTGGGGACCGACTGAAGCTTTCTTT,CASSWGPTEAFF
TRBD1,TRBJ1-4,few,TRBV2,TGTGCCAGCAGGAGTTTTACCGGGACAGGGTTGGAGGAAAAACTGTTTTTT,CASRSFTGTGLEEKLFF
.,TRBJ1-2,.,TRBV29-1,TGCAGCGTCCAGGGGAAAAATGGCTACACCTTC,CSVQGKNGYTF
TRBD1,TRBJ2-5,.,TRBV13,TGTGCCAGCTCTGGACAGGGAAGACCGCAAGAGACCCAGTACTTC,CASSGQGRPQETQYF
.,TRBJ1-1,few,TRBV5-4,TGTGCCAGCAGCTTGCGGGGGGCCGGGACTGAAGCTTTCTTT,CASSLRGAGTEAFF
TRBD1,TRBJ2-2,.,TRBV9,TGTGCCAGCAGCGACCAGGGGGCCCCGAACACCGGGGAGCTGTTTTTT,CASSDQGAPNTGELFF
.,TRBJ1-5,.,TRBV4-3,TGCGCCAGCAGCCAAGACCGGTCATCTTATCAGCCCCAGCATTTT,CASSQDRSSYQPQHF
TRBD1,TRBJ1-3,.,TRBV28,TGTGCCAGCAGTTCTAGGGACAGGGAAGGCGGAAACACCATATATTTT,CASSSRDREGGNTIYF
TRBD1,TRBJ2-7,.,TRBV28,TGTGCCAGCACCCGGACCGGGACAGGATCGTACGAGCAGTACTTC,CASTRTGTGSYEQYF
TRBD2,TRBJ2-7,.,TRBV29-1,TGCAGCGTTGAAGTACTAGCGGGAAAGGGGCCGTACTTC,CSVEVLAGKGPYF
.,TRBJ2-6,.,TRBV6-5,TGTGCCAGCAGTTACAATCTGGGGCGTGGGGCCAACGTCCTGACTTTC,CASSYNLGRGANVLTF
.,TRBJ1-1,.,TRBV11-3,TGTGCCAGCAGTTTTAGCAGGGTCACTGAAGCTTTCTTT,CASSFSRVTEAFF
.,TRBJ1-4,.,TRBV11-2,TGTGCCAGCAGCTTACGCAGGGAGGAAAAACTGTTTTTT,CASSLRREEKLFF
.,TRBJ1-2,.,TRBV19,TGTGCCAGTAGTGCCCGGGGTGACTATGGCTACACCTTC,CASSARGDYGYTF
TRBD1,TRBJ2-7,.,TRBV10-3,TGTGCCATCAGGGGACAGGTTTTCTACGAGCAGTACTTC,CAIRGQVFYEQYF
.,TRBJ1-2,.,TRBV18,TGTGCCAGCTCACCAGGCATTTGGGGGGGCGCAGATGGCTACACCTTC,CASSPGIWGGADGYTF
TRBD2,TRBJ2-7,few,TRBV7-8,TGTGCCAGCAGCTCTCGAAGACTAGCGGGAATCTACGAGCAGTACTTC,CASSSRRLAGIYEQYF
TRBD1,TRBJ2-7,few,TRBV2,TGTGCCAGCAGACAGGACAGGGGTGAGCAGTACTTC,CASRQDRGEQYF
.,TRBJ1-5,.,TRBV7-2,TGTGCCAGCAGCTCTACGGGCCGAAATCAGCCCCAGCATTTT,CASSSTGRNQPQHF
.,TRBJ2-7,.,TRBV19,TGTGCCAGTAGTATAGGGGGACTCTCCTACGAGCAGTACTTC,CASSIGGLSYEQYF
.,TRBJ1-2,.,TRBV28,TGTGCCAGCAGTAGTCAGGGTCATGGCTACACCTTC,CASSSQGHGYTF
.,TRBJ1-3,.,TRBV6-1,TGTGCCAGCAGCTACCTCGGGAGCTCTGGAAACACCATATATTTT,CASSYLGSSGNTIYF
.,TRBJ1-6,few,TRBV9,TGTGCCAGCAGCGGGGGAGACAATATTAATTCACCCCTCCACTTT,CASSGGDNINSPLHF